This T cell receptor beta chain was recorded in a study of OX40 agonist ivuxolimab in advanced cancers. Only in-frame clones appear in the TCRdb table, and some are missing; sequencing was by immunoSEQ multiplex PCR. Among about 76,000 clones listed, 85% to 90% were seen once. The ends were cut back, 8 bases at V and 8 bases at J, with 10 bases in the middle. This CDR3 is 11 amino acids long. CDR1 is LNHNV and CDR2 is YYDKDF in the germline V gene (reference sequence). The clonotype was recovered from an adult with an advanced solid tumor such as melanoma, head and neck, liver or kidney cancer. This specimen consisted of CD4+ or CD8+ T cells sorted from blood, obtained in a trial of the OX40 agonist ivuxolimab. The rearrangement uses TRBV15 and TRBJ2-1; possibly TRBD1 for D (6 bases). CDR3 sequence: CATGTGYEQFF. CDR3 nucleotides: TGTGCCACCGGCACAGGGTATGAGCAGTTCTTC.